One and the same sample provided the 27 T cell receptor beta chains below, sequenced in a study of blood T cell repertoires in COVID-19. Libraries were prepared by immunoSEQ multiplex PCR; TCRdb keeps only in-frame clonotypes and omits some of them. The sample yields approximately 98,000 clones, roughly 82% seen once. Sequencing was performed on peripheral blood. The receptors here all came from a man at least 80 years old with acute or convalescent COVID-19.

The J gene is TRBJ1-1, the V gene TRBV6-5; D is possibly TRBD1 (5 bases). There are 14 residues in the CDR3. CDR1 MNHEY and CDR2 SVGAGI come from the germline V gene. V lost 2 bases and J lost 3, with 10 bases in between. CDR3 sequence reads: CASSYTGFYTEAFF. The CDR3 bases are TGTGCCAGCAGTTACACAGGATTTTACACTGAAGCTTTCTTT.

This clone was counted a single time. The chain has TRBV4-3 and TRBJ2-3, with 9 nucleotides matching TRBD2. CDR1 is LGHNA and CDR2 is YSLEER in the germline V gene. CDR3 length equals 15 residues. V shed 7 bases and J 0 bases; nucleotides not matched to a gene: 5. CDR3 sequence reads: CASKASGASTDTQYF. CDR3 nucleotides: TGCGCCAGCAAAGCTAGCGGGGCTAGCACAGATACGCAGTATTTT.

The gene calls are TRBV10-3 and TRBJ2-4; 8 bases are shared with TRBD1. CDR3 length: 13 residues. Germline V lookup: CDR1 ENHRY, CDR2 SYGVKD. Unmatched junction bases numbered 2, after V lost 3 bases and J lost 7 bases. CDR3 region: CAISEAGGNIQYF. The CDR3 DNA follows: TGTGCCATCAGTGAAGCAGGGGGCAACATTCAGTACTTC.

This chain links TRBV20-1 with TRBJ1-6; D is undetermined. Germline CDR1 is DFQATT and CDR2 is SNEGSKA (reference sequence). CDR3 length: 15 amino acids. The germline V and J ends were trimmed by 3 bases and 0 bases, with 9 bases remaining between them. The CDR3 sequence is CSASELSSYNSPLHF. As DNA, the CDR3 is TGCAGTGCTAGTGAACTGAGCTCCTATAATTCACCCCTCCACTTT.

The rearrangement uses TRBV6-5 and TRBJ1-2; possibly TRBD1 for D (5 bases). Germline-derived CDR1 and CDR2 are MNHEY and SVGAGI. V was cut by 0 bases and J by 2 bases, with 10 bases left in between. This CDR3 comprises 15 residues. The CDR3 DNA is TGTGCCAGCAGTTACTCGGGGCAGGGAAACTATGGCTACACCTTC. Translating it yields CASSYSGQGNYGYTF.

The chain employs TRBV7-8 and TRBJ1-1, with D perhaps TRBD1 (5 bases). Between the trimmed V and J ends, which lost 0 bases and 10 bases, there was a span of 9 bases. The germline gives CDR1 SGHVS, CDR2 FQNEAQ. This CDR3 has 12 amino acids. CDR3 DNA sequence: TGTGCCAGCAGCTTAGCTCAGGGAGGAGCTTTCTTT. Protein sequence: CASSLAQGGAFF.

V usage is TRBV6-4 and J usage is TRBJ2-3; D might be TRBD2 (6 bases). Germline CDR1 and CDR2: MRHNA and SNTAGT. The CDR3 length is 15 residues. V was shortened by 6 bases and J by 2 bases, with 15 bases between the two germline ends. CDR3 nucleotide sequence: TGTGCCAGCAGCAGGGACTCCTTGAACACAGATACGCAGTATTTT. It codes for CASSRDSLNTDTQYF.

J is TRBJ2-1 and V is TRBV24-1, with D perhaps matching TRBD1 (5 bases). This CDR3 region has 14 residues. Per the germline V gene, CDR1 is KGHDR and CDR2 is SFDVKD. The V end was cut by 0 bases, the J end by 4 bases, with 6 bases between. CDR3 in DNA: TGTGCCACCAGTGATTTGGACAGATACAATGAGCAGTTCTTC. This translates into CATSDLDRYNEQFF.

This clone was picked up one time. The chain links TRBV18 to TRBJ2-6, with D maybe TRBD1 (6 bases). Trimming pared 3 bases from V and 0 bases from J, leaving 9 bases between. The V gene's germline CDR1 is KGHSH and CDR2 LQKENI. CDR3 size: 16 residues. CDR3 residues: CASSPIQGSGANVLTF. CDR3 bases: TGTGCCAGCTCACCCATACAGGGCTCTGGGGCCAACGTCCTGACTTTC.

V gene TRBV7-9 combines with J gene TRBJ1-1; 7 positions agree with TRBD1. The CDR3 covers 13 residues. With V trimmed by 5 bases and J by 3 bases, 3 bases remained unmatched. The germline V gene has CDR1 SEHNR and CDR2 FQNEAQ (reference sequence). CDR3 in DNA: TGTGCCAGCAGCCTACAGGGGCACACTGAAGCTTTCTTT. It yields the protein CASSLQGHTEAFF.

V and J are TRBV9 and TRBJ2-1; D gene ambiguous. The CDR3 spans 13 residues. V gave up 4 bases and J gave up 6 bases, with 11 bases separating them. Germline V gene sequence: CDR1 SGDLS, CDR2 YYNGEE. The CDR3 here is CASSPLGPNEQFF. In DNA form, the CDR3 reads TGTGCCAGCAGCCCTTTGGGCCCCAATGAGCAGTTCTTC.

The J gene is TRBJ2-2, the V gene TRBV15; 7 bases are shared with TRBD2. There are 18 residues in the CDR3. Trimming at V came to 5 bases and at J to 2 bases, leaving 14 bases not matched to a gene. Per germline, CDR1 LNHNV and CDR2 YYDKDF (reference sequence). The CDR3: CATSPLNGAGSNTGELFF. CDR3 in DNA: TGTGCCACCAGCCCGCTCAATGGAGCGGGGAGTAACACCGGGGAGCTGTTTTTT. Variable domain in full (rest from reference TRBV15 and TRBJ2-2): DAMVIQNPRYQVTQFGKPVTLSCSQTLNHNVMYWYQQKSSQAPKLLFHYYDKDFNNEADTPDNFQSRRPNTSFCFLDIRSPGLGDTAMYLCATSPLNGAGSNTGELFFGEGSRLTVL.

DNA for the CDR3: TGTGCCAGCAGTGGGACAGGGTCCTATGGCTACACCTTC. This encodes CASSGTGSYGYTF. The chain recombines TRBV25-1 with TRBJ1-2; 8 nucleotides line up with TRBD1. The germline gives CDR1 MGHDK, CDR2 SYGVNS. There are 13 residues in the CDR3. V was pared by 4 bases and J by 4 bases, with 2 bases of the junction left unmatched.

The chain recombines TRBV3-1 (or the pseudogene TRBV3-2) with TRBJ2-3; D uncertain. Germline CDR1 LGHDT, CDR2 YNNKEL (reference sequence). The ends were cut back, 4 bases at V and 3 bases at J, with 11 bases in the middle. The CDR3 is 14 amino acids. The DNA for the CDR3 is TGTGCCAGCAGCCCCCGAAGGCGGACAGATACGCAGTATTTT. Encoded protein: CASSPRRRTDTQYF.

This clone was picked up one time. The V gene is TRBV7-2, the J gene TRBJ1-2, with TRBD1 identical over 9 bases. V was pared by 3 bases and J by 1 base, with 15 bases of the junction left unmatched. Germline V gene data show CDR1 as SGHTA and CDR2 as FQGNSA. This CDR3 comprises 19 residues. The CDR3 sequence: CASSFPLWGQGRFNYGYTF. CDR3 sequence (DNA): TGTGCCAGCAGCTTCCCCTTATGGGGACAGGGCCGATTTAACTATGGCTACACCTTC.

This clone was seen more than once but under ten times. This sequence joins TRBV15 and TRBJ1-5; 9 bases agree with TRBD1. This CDR3 region has 15 residues. CDR1 and CDR2 from the germline V gene are LNHNV and YYDKDF (reference sequence). With V trimmed by 8 bases and J by 1 base, 6 bases remained unmatched. Here the CDR3 DNA reads TGTGCCACCCGACTACAGGGGGCCAGCAATCAGCCCCAGCATTTT. Residues: CATRLQGASNQPQHF.

The V call is TRBV6-4, the J call TRBJ2-7; perhaps TRBD1 as D (6 bases). The germline V and J ends were trimmed by 5 bases and 2 bases, with 16 bases remaining between them. CDR3 size: 15 residues. Germline V gene lookup returns CDR1 MRHNA and CDR2 SNTAGT. The CDR3 here is CASSRKQGPTYEQYF. In DNA form, the CDR3 reads TGTGCCAGCAGTCGTAAACAGGGCCCAACCTACGAGCAGTACTTC.

The genes are TRBV28 and TRBJ1-4, with 8 bases fitting TRBD1. CDR1 is MDHEN and CDR2 is SYDVKM in the germline V gene. V lost 6 bases to trimming and J lost 6 bases; unmatched junction nucleotides: 15. The CDR3 loop spans 17 amino acids. The CDR3 here is CASRYTLLTGEDEKLFF. The CDR3 DNA sequence: TGTGCCAGCAGATATACCCTCCTGACAGGGGAGGATGAAAAACTGTTTTTT. Complete variable domain (other parts from reference TRBV28 and TRBJ1-4): DVKVTQSSRYLVKRTGEKVFLECVQDMDHENMFWYRQDPGLGLRLIYFSYDVKMKEKGDIPEGYSVSREKKERFSLILESASTNQTSMYLCASRYTLLTGEDEKLFFGSGTQLSVL.

The chain carries TRBV6-5 and TRBJ1-1, with a tentative D call TRBD1 (5 bases). The germline V and J ends were trimmed by 4 bases and 4 bases, with 16 bases remaining between them. Germline V gene sequence: CDR1 MNHEY, CDR2 SVGAGI. CDR3 length: 15 residues. Here the CDR3 DNA reads TGTGCCAGCAGTTTCTTCGGGACTTTCAGCACTGAAGCTTTCTTT. Translated: CASSFFGTFSTEAFF.

This clone appeared once. This chain uses TRBV11-2 with TRBJ2-2; the match to TRBD1 covers 8 bases. J lost 6 bases, V lost 0 bases, and 9 bases had no gene match. The CDR3 is 17 residues long. CDR1 is SGHAT and CDR2 is FQNNGV in the germline V gene. CDR3 residues: CASSLDHGRGRAGELFF. DNA of the CDR3: TGTGCCAGCAGCTTAGATCACGGCAGGGGGCGGGCCGGGGAGCTGTTTTTT.

V is TRBV3-1 (or the pseudogene TRBV3-2) and J is TRBJ1-5; the match to TRBD1 covers 8 bases. With 1 base clipped from V and 9 bases from J, the junction kept 5 bases outside the gene matches. The germline V gene encodes CDR1 LGHDT and CDR2 YNNKEL (reference sequence). This CDR3 contains 14 residues. CDR3 in DNA: TGTGCCAGCAGCCAAGCCAGGGGGCGGGCGCCCCAGCATTTT. The encoded protein is CASSQARGRAPQHF.

The gene calls are TRBV2 and TRBJ1-2; the D is unclear. This CDR3 spans 12 amino acids. Trimming cost V 0 bases and J 7 bases, with 6 bases left between them. Germline V lookup: CDR1 SNHLY, CDR2 FYNNEI. The CDR3 here is CASSEARSGYTF. CDR3 DNA sequence: TGTGCCAGCAGTGAAGCCCGGAGTGGCTACACCTTC.

The genes are TRBV6-5 and TRBJ2-3; TRBD1 agrees at 8 bases. J gave up 4 bases and V 1 base, and 4 bases lay outside the gene matches. This CDR3 contains 15 residues. Germline lookup yields CDR1 MNHEY and CDR2 SVGAGI. CDR3 sequence: CASSYLGQGPDTQYF. The DNA for the CDR3 is TGTGCCAGCAGTTACTTAGGACAGGGTCCAGATACGCAGTATTTT.

This chain connects TRBV7-2 to TRBJ2-5; 11 positions agree with TRBD2. Germline V gives CDR1 SGHTA, CDR2 FQGNSA. This CDR3 contains 17 residues. J gave up 1 base and V 5 bases, and 9 bases lay outside the gene matches. The CDR3: CASSQDLSGGAQETQYF. CDR3 DNA: TGTGCCAGCAGCCAAGACCTTAGCGGGGGGGCCCAAGAGACCCAGTACTTC.

The rearrangement joins TRBV18 to TRBJ2-1, with TRBD1 identical over 7 bases. The length of the CDR3 is 15 residues. Per the germline V gene, CDR1 is KGHSH and CDR2 is LQKENI. Trimming removed 1 base from V and 6 bases from J; junction bases left unmatched: 6. The CDR3 DNA follows: TGTGCCAGCTCACCACAGGGGGCCCCGGGCAATGAGCAGTTCTTC. Translated, it gives CASSPQGAPGNEQFF.

This rearrangement joins TRBV5-4 to TRBJ2-2; 8 nucleotides match TRBD1. V was pared by 4 bases and J by 2 bases, with 4 bases of the junction left unmatched. The CDR3 spans 15 residues. The germline gives CDR1 SGHNT, CDR2 YYREEE (reference sequence). In nucleotides, the CDR3 is TGTGCCAGCAGCCCCCAGGGGGCAAACACCGGGGAGCTGTTTTTT. It encodes CASSPQGANTGELFF.

The chain recombines TRBV7-8 with TRBJ2-6, with D uncertain. V lost 4 bases to trimming and J lost 4 bases, with 5 bases between them. Germline CDR1 SGHVS, CDR2 FQNEAQ. The CDR3 is made up of 13 amino acids. CDR3 DNA: TGTGCCAGCAGCTCCCAGGGGGCCAACGTCCTGACTTTC. Amino acids: CASSSQGANVLTF.